These 3 T cell receptor beta chains were sequenced from one sample in a study of blood T cell repertoires in COVID-19. Repertoires were generated with immunoSEQ multiplex PCR, while TCRdb's copy carries only in-frame clones and drops some. This sample has around 150,000 clones; approximately 80% occur once, and the top ten carry roughly 8.6%. Sequenced material: peripheral blood. Receptor source: an elderly woman in a cohort sampled during active or convalescent COVID-19.

For the CDR3, the DNA is TGTGCCAGCACCATCGACAGGGGAGAGACCCAGTACTTC. It yields the protein CASTIDRGETQYF. The V and J genes are TRBV7-2 and TRBJ2-5; 8 bases are a match to TRBD1. J was trimmed by 4 bases and V by 7 bases; bases with no gene match: 5. Per the germline V gene, CDR1 is SGHTA and CDR2 is FQGNSA. CDR3 length equals 13 residues.

This chain links TRBV28 with TRBJ1-5, with 7 bases that match TRBD1. The CDR3 extends over 12 amino acids. V was clipped by 2 bases and J by 12 bases; unmatched bases: 4. In germline, CDR1 is MDHEN, CDR2 SYDVKM. The CDR3 loop reads CASSLRTGLQHF. The CDR3 DNA is TGTGCCAGCAGTTTAAGGACAGGCCTCCAGCATTTT. Looking up the rest from reference TRBV28 and TRBJ1-5 gives the full variable domain: DVKVTQSSRYLVKRTGEKVFLECVQDMDHENMFWYRQDPGLGLRLIYFSYDVKMKEKGDIPEGYSVSREKKERFSLILESASTNQTSMYLCASSLRTGLQHFGDGTRLSIL.

The chain is built from TRBV11-1 and TRBJ2-1, with 8 bases aligning to TRBD2. V dropped 1 base and J dropped 7; count of bases not matched to a gene: 6. The germline V gene has CDR1 SGHAT and CDR2 FQDESV (reference sequence). This CDR3 is built from 15 residues. The CDR3 reads CASSLGSGAWNEQFF. CDR3 bases: TGTGCCAGCAGCTTAGGTAGCGGGGCCTGGAATGAGCAGTTCTTC.